This TCR beta chain was recorded in a study of PD-1 blockade in mismatch repair-deficient tumors. Study context: Patients had approximately 11 mismatch repair-deficient cancer types and were previously treated and progressing.

CDR1 is SGHRS and CDR2 is YFSETQ in the germline V gene. This CDR3 spans 16 amino acids. With 3 bases clipped from V and 8 bases from J, the junction kept 10 bases outside the gene matches. Notes on this clone: As yet, its antigen is unknown.

Mismatch repair deficiency was confirmed in all patients, by PCR or immunohistochemistry. The study, taken as a whole, reports: Rapid post-treatment expansion, then contraction, generally preceding radiologic response, marked tumor-resident clones.

Sequencing was performed with immunoSEQ multiplex PCR; in TCRdb, only in-frame clones are kept and a portion is missing. The sample includes some 49,000 clones, over 75% of them seen just once. The receptor was isolated from an adult with mismatch repair-deficient cancer. This sequence joins TRBV5-1 and TRBJ2-1, with TRBD2 matching over 11 bases. Material: PBMCs, obtained before pembrolizumab treatment. CDR3 bases: TGCGCCAGCAGCTCCCTTCTAGCGGGAGGTCCCGATGAGCAGTTCTTC. This gives the protein CASSSLLAGGPDEQFF.